A selection of T cell receptor beta chains follows, all from one sample in a study of patients and donors after allogeneic stem cell transplantation. In TCRdb, the RT-PCR reads were re-called with MiXCR into one record per CDR3 protein. The table has about 160,000 distinct CDR3 sequences, approximately 30% seen once. The sequenced material came from blood, either unsorted or a sorted T cell fraction (not recorded which). The receptors come from a human donor who was either an allogeneic HSCT recipient or a stem cell or donor lymphocyte infusion donor (not recorded which). It is not recorded whose cells these are; they may come from a transplant donor. Each CDR3 is given with its conserved first and last residue.

j_call v_call cdr3_aa
TRBJ2-7 TRBV5-1 CASSLGQGSHEQYF
TRBJ1-5 TRBV27 CASSLSPTLSNQPQHF
TRBJ2-3 TRBV9 CASSAGLATDTQYF
TRBJ2-7 TRBV20-1 CSARDRLAGADEQYF
TRBJ2-5 TRBV12-3/TRBV12-4 CASSPWTSSSETQYF
TRBJ1-1 TRBV18 CASSAGQNIEAFF
TRBJ1-2 TRBV6-5 CASSKTGQGRIGYGYTF
TRBJ2-2 TRBV4-3 CASSQGTSGSHLYTGELFF
TRBJ1-2 TRBV5-1 CASSSPGQYGYTF
TRBJ2-5 TRBV21-1 CASSKNMRREGCQETQYF
TRBJ2-5 TRBV18 CASSPRTSEETQYF
TRBJ1-5 TRBV12-3/TRBV12-4 CASSLEGGQPQHF
TRBJ1-1 TRBV5-1 CASSLEGVAEWAFF
TRBJ1-2 TRBV29-1 CSAGRDREDYGYTF
TRBJ1-1 TRBV21-1 CASSNQNLDRGYVEAFF
TRBJ2-7 TRBV27 CASSFGRQGWVYEQYF
TRBJ1-5 TRBV20-1 CSARNQGQPQHF
TRBJ2-7 TRBV5-1 CASSFGTSGRSSYEQYF
TRBJ2-5 TRBV4-3 CASSRGTDQETQYF
TRBJ1-5 TRBV4-3 CASSQEAGGINQPQHF
TRBJ2-7 TRBV12-3/TRBV12-4 CASRDSRGAYEQYF
TRBJ2-7 TRBV20-1 CSARRGYEQYF
TRBJ1-5 TRBV27 CASSQYRGLGNQPQHF
TRBJ1-2 TRBV4-2 CASSQSQTGRLYGYTF
TRBJ2-7 TRBV5-1 CASSAPGGEQYF
TRBJ1-1 TRBV6-6 CASSYPTGEIRNTEAFF
TRBJ2-5 TRBV10-3 CAISESERETQYF
TRBJ2-7 TRBV20-1 CSARGVRAPYEQYF
TRBJ1-5 TRBV6-2/TRBV6-3 CASSPRRQGPNQPQHF
TRBJ2-6 TRBV20-1 CSARDIAARSSGANVLTF
TRBJ2-1 TRBV2 CASRGLINEQFF
TRBJ2-1 TRBV6-5 CASSLSGALYNEQFF
TRBJ1-5 TRBV7-2 CASSLGLRAYSNQPQHF
TRBJ2-6 TRBV7-2 CASSLAPGANVLTF
TRBJ2-2 TRBV27 CASSRYWAGGNTGELFF
TRBJ2-3 TRBV18 CASSPLGSGTDTQYF
TRBJ2-7 TRBV4-3 CASSQAGRGQSYEQYF
TRBJ1-6 TRBV10-3 CAISDFSSLHF
TRBJ2-1 TRBV6-2/TRBV6-3 CASSYADRPYNEQFF
TRBJ1-5 TRBV4-3 CASSQGRDSNQPQHF
TRBJ1-2 TRBV4-1 CASSQGGTGTGGRGYTF
TRBJ2-1 TRBV27 CASSLGELYNEQFF
TRBJ2-7 TRBV19 CASSIRDPYEQYF
TRBJ1-1 TRBV5-4 CASSLGAGSPNTEAFF
TRBJ2-1 TRBV4-3 CASSLERNEQFF
TRBJ1-4 TRBV5-6 CASSRDRGHEKLFF
TRBJ1-5 TRBV20-1 CSADQGAGQPQHF
TRBJ2-5 TRBV9 CASSVGDYPQETQYF
TRBJ2-5 TRBV2 CASSVRLAEETQYF
TRBJ2-4 TRBV5-6 CASTGVAKNIQYF
TRBJ1-4 TRBV4-3 CASSQPEKEKLFF